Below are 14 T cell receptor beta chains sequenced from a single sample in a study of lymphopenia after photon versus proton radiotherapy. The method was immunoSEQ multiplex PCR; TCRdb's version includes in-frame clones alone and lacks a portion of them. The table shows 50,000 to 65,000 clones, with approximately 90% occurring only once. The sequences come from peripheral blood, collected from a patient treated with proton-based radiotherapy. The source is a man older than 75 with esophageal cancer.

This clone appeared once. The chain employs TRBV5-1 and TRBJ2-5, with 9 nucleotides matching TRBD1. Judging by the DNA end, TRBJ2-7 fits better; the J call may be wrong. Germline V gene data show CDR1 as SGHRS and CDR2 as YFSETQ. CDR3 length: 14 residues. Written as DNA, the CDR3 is TGCGCCAGCAGCTTCGGGACAGGGAACTACGAGCAGTACTTC. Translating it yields CASSFGTGNYEQYF.

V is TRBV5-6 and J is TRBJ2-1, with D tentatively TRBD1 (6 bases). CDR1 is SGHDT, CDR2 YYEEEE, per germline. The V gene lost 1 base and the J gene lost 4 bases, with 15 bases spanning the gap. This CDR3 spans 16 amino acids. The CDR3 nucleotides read TGTGCCAGCAGCTTGTTGGGGACACAGATATACAATGAGCAGTTCTTC. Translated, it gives CASSLLGTQIYNEQFF.

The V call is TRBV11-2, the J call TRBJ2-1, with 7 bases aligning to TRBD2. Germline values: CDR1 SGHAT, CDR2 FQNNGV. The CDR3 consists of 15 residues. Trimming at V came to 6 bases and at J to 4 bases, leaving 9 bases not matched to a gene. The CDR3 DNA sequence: TGTGCCAGCAGAGGCCTAAGCGGGACTTACAATGAGCAGTTCTTC. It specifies CASRGLSGTYNEQFF.

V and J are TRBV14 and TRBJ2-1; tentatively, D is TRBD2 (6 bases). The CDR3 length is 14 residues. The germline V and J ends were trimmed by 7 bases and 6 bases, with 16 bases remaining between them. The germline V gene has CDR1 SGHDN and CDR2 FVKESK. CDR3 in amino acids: CASKSYGSINEQFF. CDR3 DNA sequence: TGTGCCAGCAAGTCGTACGGGAGCATCAATGAGCAGTTCTTC.

CDR3 in DNA: TGTGCCACCAGCAGAGATGTGCCGGGACCCTATAATGAAAAACTGTTTTTT. Translation: CATSRDVPGPYNEKLFF. This sequence joins TRBV15 and TRBJ1-4; D perhaps matches TRBD1 (5 bases). Germline V gene sequence: CDR1 LNHNV, CDR2 YYDKDF (reference sequence). The length of the CDR3 is 17 residues. V was trimmed by 0 bases and J by 4 bases, leaving 15 bases between them.

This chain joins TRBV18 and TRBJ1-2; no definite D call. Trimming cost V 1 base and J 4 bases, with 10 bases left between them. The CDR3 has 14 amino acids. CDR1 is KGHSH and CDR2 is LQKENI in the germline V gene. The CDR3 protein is CASSPQGLGYGYTF. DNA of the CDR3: TGTGCCAGCTCACCACAGGGTTTGGGCTATGGCTACACCTTC.

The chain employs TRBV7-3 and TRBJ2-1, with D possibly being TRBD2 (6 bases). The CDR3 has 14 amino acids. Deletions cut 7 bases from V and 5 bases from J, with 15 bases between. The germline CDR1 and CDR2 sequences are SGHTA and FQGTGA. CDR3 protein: CASTVAGPHNEQFF. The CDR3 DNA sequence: TGTGCCAGCACGGTGGCGGGGCCGCACAATGAGCAGTTCTTC. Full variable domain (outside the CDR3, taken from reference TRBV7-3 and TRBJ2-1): GAGVSQTPSNKVTEKGKYVELRCDPISGHTALYWYRQSLGQGPEFLIYFQGTGAADDSGLPNDRFFAVRPEGSVSTLKIQRTERGDSAVYLCASTVAGPHNEQFFGPGTRLTVL.

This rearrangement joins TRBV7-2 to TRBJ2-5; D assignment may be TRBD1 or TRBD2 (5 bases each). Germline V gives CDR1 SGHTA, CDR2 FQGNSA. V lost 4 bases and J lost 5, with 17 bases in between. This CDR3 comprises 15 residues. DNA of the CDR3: TGTGCCAGCAGCTATGACAGTCTCCGCGGGGAGACCCAGTACTTC. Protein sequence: CASSYDSLRGETQYF.

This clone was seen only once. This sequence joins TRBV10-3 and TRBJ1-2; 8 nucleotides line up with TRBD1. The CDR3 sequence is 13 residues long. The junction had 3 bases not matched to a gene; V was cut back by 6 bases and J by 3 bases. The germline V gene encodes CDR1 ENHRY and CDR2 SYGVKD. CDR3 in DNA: TGTGCCATCAGACCGGGACAGGACTATGGCTACACCTTC. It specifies CAIRPGQDYGYTF.

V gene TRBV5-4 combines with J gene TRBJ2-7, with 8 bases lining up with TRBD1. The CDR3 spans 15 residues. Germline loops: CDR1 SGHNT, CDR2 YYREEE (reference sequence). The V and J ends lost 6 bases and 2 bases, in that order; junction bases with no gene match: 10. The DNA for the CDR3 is TGTGCCAGCACCAAAAAGGCAGGGGGCGCCTACGAGCAGTACTTC. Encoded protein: CASTKKAGGAYEQYF.

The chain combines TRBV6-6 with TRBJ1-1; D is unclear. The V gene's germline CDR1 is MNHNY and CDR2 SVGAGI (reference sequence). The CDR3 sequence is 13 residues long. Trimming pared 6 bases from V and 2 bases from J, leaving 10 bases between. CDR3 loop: CASSPGDNTEAFF. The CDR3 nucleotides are TGTGCCAGCAGCCCAGGAGATAACACTGAAGCTTTCTTT.

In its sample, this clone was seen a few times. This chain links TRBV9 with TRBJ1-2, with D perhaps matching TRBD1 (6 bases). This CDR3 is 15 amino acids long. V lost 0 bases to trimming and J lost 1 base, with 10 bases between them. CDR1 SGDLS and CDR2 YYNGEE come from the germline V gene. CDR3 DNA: TGTGCCAGCAGCGTAGCGGGGACAATTAACTATGGCTACACCTTC. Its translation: CASSVAGTINYGYTF.

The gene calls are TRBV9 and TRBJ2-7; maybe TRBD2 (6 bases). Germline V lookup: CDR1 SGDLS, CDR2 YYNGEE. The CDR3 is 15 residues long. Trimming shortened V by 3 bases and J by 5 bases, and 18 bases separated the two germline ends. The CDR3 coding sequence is TGTGCCAGCAGCGCCGCTAGCGCCCTGGGGAACGAGCAGTACTTC. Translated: CASSAASALGNEQYF.

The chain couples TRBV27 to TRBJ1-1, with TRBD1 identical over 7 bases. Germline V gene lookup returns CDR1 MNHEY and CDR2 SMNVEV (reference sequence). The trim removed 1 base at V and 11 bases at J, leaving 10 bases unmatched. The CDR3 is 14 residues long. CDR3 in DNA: TGTGCCAGCAGTTTATTGGACAGGACGGCGTGGGCTTTCTTT. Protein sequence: CASSLLDRTAWAFF.